These T cell receptor beta chains were read from a single sample in a study of cytomegalovirus exposure and HLA in healthy donors. Generated by immunoSEQ multiplex PCR, the TCRdb table keeps only in-frame clones and is missing some. The table has tens of thousands of clones, approximately 78% seen once. Sequencing input: PBMCs. The receptors derive from a man between 40 and 49 years old in good health and CMV-seronegative. CDR3s include the opening cysteine and the closing phenylalanine or tryptophan. The D gene is left open where the match is weak. Some rows mark clone size as missing; the rest say once, few, many or name a class of expanded clone.

-	-	TRBV6-6	CASSSSLMNTEAFF
-	-	TRBV19	CASSQTNWNQPQHF
TRBD1	-	TRBV7-9	CASSPTGSVYEQYF
TRBD2	few	TRBV6-5	CASSFLTSGDQETQYF
-	few	TRBV6-5	CASSYEMGGNYGYTF
TRBD1	-	TRBV11-3	CASSSQGAGEETQYF
-	-	TRBV18	CASSPPAGLREKLFF
TRBD2	few	TRBV6-6	CASSWGTSAYEQYF
-	-	TRBV19	CASSIVAGGQPQHF
-	few	TRBV23-1	CASSQLEKQYF
TRBD2	-	TRBV27	CASRFWTSGDAQYF
-	-	TRBV29-1	CSVDQGGAHNEQFF
TRBD2	-	TRBV27	CAVGEGLGLAVYEQYF